The 27 T cell receptor beta chains in this list originate from one sample, sequenced in a study of T cell responses to AZD1222 COVID-19 vaccine. TCRdb keeps only in-frame clones here, not all; method: immunoSEQ multiplex PCR. The sample yields approximately 160,000 clones, 90% seen once. Specimen: peripheral blood, collected on day 0 of AZD1222 vaccination. These receptors were collected from an adult in good health.

This chain uses TRBV14 with TRBJ2-5; D possibly uses TRBD1 or TRBD2 (5 bases each). V was shortened by 4 bases and J by 0 bases, with 15 bases between the two germline ends. The V gene's germline CDR1 is SGHDN and CDR2 FVKESK. The CDR3 length is 16 residues. CDR3 region: CASSLGTGMYQETQYF. As DNA, the CDR3 is TGTGCCAGCAGCCTCGGGACGGGCATGTACCAAGAGACCCAGTACTTC.

The V call is TRBV6-5, the J call TRBJ1-2; 7 bases agree with TRBD1. CDR1 and CDR2 from the germline V gene are MNHEY and SVGAGI. After removal of 6 bases from V and 2 bases from J, the junction contained 9 bases not matched to a gene. The CDR3 sequence is 15 residues long. This chain's CDR3 is CASRVGTASNYGYTF. The CDR3 nucleotides are TGTGCCAGCAGGGTAGGGACAGCCTCCAACTATGGCTACACCTTC.

V and J are TRBV27 and TRBJ2-1; 9 bases align to TRBD2. Trimming cost V 0 bases and J 5 bases; bases outside gene matches: 11. Germline V gives CDR1 MNHEY, CDR2 SMNVEV (reference sequence). The CDR3 is 18 amino acids. The CDR3 reads CASSLSSGGPRVHNEQFF. CDR3 bases: TGTGCCAGCAGTTTATCTAGCGGGGGCCCCAGAGTTCACAATGAGCAGTTCTTC.

V and J are TRBV19 and TRBJ1-6, with 9 bases fitting TRBD1. Germline V CDR1 and CDR2: LNHDA, SQIVND (reference sequence). This CDR3 comprises 14 residues. Germline trimming cut 3 bases from V and 7 bases from J; bases unmatched to any gene: 1. The CDR3 DNA is TGTGCCAGTAGTATCGGACAGGGGAATTCACCCCTCCACTTT. Translated: CASSIGQGNSPLHF.

The chain couples TRBV6-5 to TRBJ1-1, with TRBD1 matching 8 bases. V shed 6 bases and J 0 bases; nucleotides not matched to a gene: 3. The germline CDR1 and CDR2 sequences are MNHEY and SVGAGI. CDR3 length: 14 residues. The CDR3 here is CASSQQGVNTEAFF. DNA of the CDR3: TGTGCCAGCAGCCAACAGGGGGTGAACACTGAAGCTTTCTTT.

This sequence joins TRBV11-1 and TRBJ2-2; D uncertain. With 1 base removed from V and 1 base from J, the gap between germline ends came to 4 bases. The CDR3 has 14 amino acids. Germline V gene sequence: CDR1 SGHAT, CDR2 FQDESV (reference sequence). The CDR3 here is CASSLGQNTGELFF. The CDR3 region has the DNA TGTGCCAGCAGCTTAGGACAGAACACCGGGGAGCTGTTTTTT.

The V gene is TRBV28, the J gene TRBJ2-5; D assignment may be TRBD1 or TRBD2 (5 bases each). The germline V gene has CDR1 MDHEN and CDR2 SYDVKM. The V end lost 7 bases, the J end lost 4 bases, and 16 bases lay between the germline ends. The CDR3 totals 14 residues. The CDR3 nucleotides are TGTGCCAGCACCCTTGCTGGGGGAATAGAGACCCAGTACTTC. Its translation: CASTLAGGIETQYF.

This clone appeared a single time. The chain recombines TRBV5-1 with TRBJ2-2, with unresolved D. This CDR3 contains 16 residues. The germline V gene has CDR1 SGHRS and CDR2 YFSETQ. V was shortened by 0 bases and J by 0 bases, with 9 bases between the two germline ends. The CDR3 protein is CASSLEGISNTGELFF. In DNA, the CDR3 is TGCGCCAGCAGCTTGGAAGGGATATCGAACACCGGGGAGCTGTTTTTT.

The rearrangement uses TRBV7-9 and TRBJ1-4; no clear D gene. The germline CDR1 and CDR2 sequences are SEHNR and FQNEAQ (reference sequence). V dropped 1 base and J dropped 4 bases, with 10 bases sitting between them. The CDR3 sequence is 15 residues long. The CDR3 protein is CASSLVRNLNEKLFF. The CDR3 DNA reads TGTGCCAGCAGCTTAGTTCGGAACCTTAATGAAAAACTGTTTTTT.

The V and J genes are TRBV15 and TRBJ1-2; a possible D gene is TRBD1 (5 bases). The CDR3 is made up of 18 amino acids. In germline, CDR1 is LNHNV, CDR2 YYDKDF (reference sequence). V dropped 0 bases and J dropped 5 bases, with 22 bases sitting between them. The CDR3 DNA reads TGTGCCACCAGCAGAGATGGTAGTATGGCAGGGAGAGCATATGGCTACACCTTC. This codes for CATSRDGSMAGRAYGYTF.

The V and J genes are TRBV9 and TRBJ1-2; TRBD1 matches at 10 bases. CDR3 length: 17 amino acids. Germline-derived CDR1 and CDR2 are SGDLS and YYNGEE. V trimming: 5 bases; J trimming: 2 bases; junction bases outside the gene matches: 12. Here the CDR3 DNA reads TGTGCCAGCAGTGCCTCCCGGGGGACAGGGGACAACTATGGCTACACCTTC. This translates into CASSASRGTGDNYGYTF.

The chain joins TRBV9 to TRBJ2-5, with D uncertain. Germline CDR1 reads SGDLS; CDR2 reads YYNGEE. The CDR3 has 15 amino acids. Trimming removed 0 bases at V and 3 bases at J, with 12 bases between. This chain's CDR3 is CASSVDGRLEETQYF. DNA for the CDR3: TGTGCCAGCAGCGTAGACGGCAGGCTAGAAGAGACCCAGTACTTC.

The chain employs TRBV7-2 and TRBJ2-3; TRBD2 matches at 10 bases. The length of the CDR3 is 16 residues. The J segment lost 2 bases and the V segment lost 5 bases, leaving 7 bases of the junction unmatched. Per germline, CDR1 SGHTA and CDR2 FQGNSA. CDR3 region: CASSPLAGVITDTQYF. CDR3 nucleotide sequence: TGTGCCAGCAGCCCGCTAGCGGGGGTGATCACAGATACGCAGTATTTT.

The J gene is TRBJ2-3, the V gene TRBV5-1, with D possibly being TRBD2 (7 bases). V was cut by 0 bases and J by 2 bases, with 16 bases left in between. This CDR3 spans 17 amino acids. The germline V gene has CDR1 SGHRS and CDR2 YFSETQ. Written as DNA, the CDR3 is TGCGCCAGCAGCTTGGAGTTCCGGGGGGCGAACACAGATACGCAGTATTTT. Protein: CASSLEFRGANTDTQYF.

This chain connects TRBV2 to TRBJ2-1; D tentatively fits TRBD1 or TRBD2 (5 bases each). Germline CDR1 and CDR2: SNHLY and FYNNEI. CDR3 length: 15 residues. Trimming removed 4 bases from V and 6 bases from J, with 16 bases in between. CDR3 amino acids: CASSVWGTGLNEQFF. DNA for the CDR3: TGTGCCAGCAGTGTCTGGGGGACCGGCCTCAATGAGCAGTTCTTC.

The chain couples TRBV28 to TRBJ1-4; 9 positions agree with TRBD1. The CDR3 runs to 15 residues. The ends lost 2 bases at V and 8 bases at J; junction bases unmatched: 6. CDR1 MDHEN and CDR2 SYDVKM come from the germline V gene. The CDR3: CASSLGGQGGEKLFF. The CDR3 DNA sequence: TGTGCCAGCAGTTTAGGGGGACAGGGAGGAGAAAAACTGTTTTTT. Looking up the rest from reference TRBV28 and TRBJ1-4 gives the full variable domain: DVKVTQSSRYLVKRTGEKVFLECVQDMDHENMFWYRQDPGLGLRLIYFSYDVKMKEKGDIPEGYSVSREKKERFSLILESASTNQTSMYLCASSLGGQGGEKLFFGSGTQLSVL.

V gene TRBV28 combines with J gene TRBJ2-7, with D tentatively TRBD1 (6 bases). The CDR3 runs to 12 residues. Trimming removed 10 bases at V and 3 bases at J, with 13 bases between. CDR1 and CDR2 from the germline V gene are MDHEN and SYDVKM. The CDR3 bases are TGTGCCACCCGCGGACAGAACTACGAGCAGTACTTC. Its translation is CATRGQNYEQYF.

The rearrangement joins TRBV6-1 to TRBJ1-1; 8 positions match TRBD1. The V gene end was trimmed by 3 bases and the J gene end by 5 bases; junction bases not matched to a gene: 5. Looked up from germline, CDR1 is MNHNS and CDR2 is SASEGT. There are 14 residues in the CDR3. CDR3 in DNA: TGTGCCAGCAGTGATACAGGGGGAGAGACTGAAGCTTTCTTT. Translating gives CASSDTGGETEAFF.

This chain joins TRBV6-8 and TRBJ2-1; 8 nucleotides line up with TRBD2. V shed 2 bases, J shed 12 bases, and the junction held 6 bases outside the gene matches. This CDR3 region has 13 residues. CDR1 is MNHGY and CDR2 is SAAAGT in the germline V gene. CDR3 region: CASSYPGGLAQFF. CDR3 DNA sequence: TGTGCCAGCAGTTACCCGGGGGGGTTGGCGCAGTTCTTC.

J is TRBJ2-7 and V is TRBV19, with 8 bases matching TRBD1. This CDR3 is built from 15 residues. Germline CDR1 reads LNHDA; CDR2 reads SQIVND (reference sequence). V was clipped by 5 bases and J by 5 bases; unmatched bases: 11. CDR3 protein: CASSGRAGGRDEQYF. The CDR3 nucleotides read TGTGCCAGTAGTGGCCGGGCAGGGGGCCGGGACGAGCAGTACTTC.

The chain couples TRBV5-6 to TRBJ1-1; no reliable D call. The CDR3 totals 14 residues. The V gene's germline CDR1 is SGHDT and CDR2 YYEEEE. Between the trimmed V and J ends, which lost 2 bases and 6 bases, there was a span of 14 bases. CDR3 DNA sequence: TGTGCCAGCAGCTTTCCTACCAGTTCAGCTGAAGCTTTCTTT. The encoded protein is CASSFPTSSAEAFF.

The rearrangement links TRBV2 to TRBJ2-1; D uncertain. Trimming cost V 6 bases and J 0 bases, with 0 bases left between them. Germline CDR1 reads SNHLY; CDR2 reads FYNNEI. CDR3 length: 11 residues. As DNA, the CDR3 is TGTGCCAGCAGCTCCTACAATGAGCAGTTCTTC. It codes for CASSSYNEQFF. Variable domain in full (rest from reference TRBV2 and TRBJ2-1): EPEVTQTPSHQVTQMGQEVILRCVPISNHLYFYWYRQILGQKVEFLVSFYNNEISEKSEIFDDQFSVERPDGSNFTLKIRSTKLEDSAMYFCASSSYNEQFFGPGTRLTVL.

The chain has TRBV19 and TRBJ1-5; D unresolved. The CDR3 totals 14 residues. V lost 6 bases and J lost 0, with 9 bases in between. Germline assignment: CDR1 LNHDA and CDR2 SQIVND (reference sequence). This CDR3 reads CASRPEYSNQPQHF. The CDR3 DNA reads as TGTGCCAGTAGACCAGAATATAGCAATCAGCCCCAGCATTTT.

In DNA form, the CDR3 reads TGCGCCAGCAGCGTGGACAGCACAGATACGCAGTATTTT. Translating it yields CASSVDSTDTQYF. V and J are TRBV5-1 and TRBJ2-3, with D uncertain. Germline V gene lookup returns CDR1 SGHRS and CDR2 YFSETQ. This CDR3 has 13 residues. V dropped 4 bases and J dropped 0 bases, with 6 bases sitting between them.

CDR3: CASSFGLSTEAFF. The CDR3 DNA reads as TGTGCCAGCAGCTTCGGGCTTAGCACTGAAGCTTTCTTT. V usage is TRBV7-9 and J usage is TRBJ1-1; D remains unclear. This CDR3 is 13 amino acids long. V dropped 3 bases and J dropped 4 bases, with 9 bases sitting between them. Germline assignment: CDR1 SEHNR and CDR2 FQNEAQ (reference sequence).

The chain uses TRBV5-1 and TRBJ2-7, with D maybe TRBD1 (6 bases). CDR1 is SGHRS and CDR2 is YFSETQ in the germline V gene. CDR3 size: 15 residues. Trimming removed 1 base at V and 3 bases at J, with 14 bases between. The CDR3 DNA sequence: TGCGCCAGCAGCTTGTATGAGGCAGGGGTCTACGAGCAGTACTTC. Its protein is CASSLYEAGVYEQYF.

This clone appeared a single time. The chain is built from TRBV29-1 and TRBJ1-1; D unclear. CDR1 and CDR2 from the germline V gene are SQVTM and ANQGSEA. This CDR3 comprises 13 residues. V lost 5 bases and J lost 2, with 12 bases in between. The CDR3 nucleotides read TGCAGCGTTACTTGGACGGTCAACACTGAAGCTTTCTTT. It translates to CSVTWTVNTEAFF.